The TCR beta chain described here comes from a study of technical replicates of blood from several donors (TCRdb year 2017). Comments on this clone: It lacks a known antigen. Within one base of it there is no much larger clone, and no base qualities were kept.

The germline V gene (reference sequence) sets CDR1 to MNHNY and CDR2 to SVGAGI. Measured from the cysteine to the phenylalanine, the CDR3 is 10 residues long. The retained sequence is limited to the CDR3, 30 bases, with the frame set at the first base. V loses 6 bases of germline sequence and J loses 7 bases, and the interval between the two ends is 6 bases. Library construction relied on the immunoSEQ multiplex PCR assay. As stored in TCRdb, this immuneACCESS dataset retains in-frame rearrangements with V and J assigned. A fraction of the clones does not appear; measured against another copy, unresolved V genes explain less than half of the discrepancy, and the remainder lacks a known reason. The sample has tens of thousands of clones on record, about 90% of them singletons. More than 0.25% of the sample comes from the top ten.

The origin of this receptor is a human donor in good health. Sequencing was done on a sample of T cells isolated from PBMCs. The receptor chain draws on TRBV6-6 and TRBJ1-2; perhaps TRBD1 is the D gene, with 5 bases matching. This receptor has the CDR3 CASSGGGYTF. Here is the DNA: TGTGCCAGCAGCGGGGGTGGCTACACCTTC.